This T cell receptor (beta chain) stems from a study of PD-1 blockade in classical Hodgkin lymphoma. The germline V gene has CDR1 GTSNPN and CDR2 SVGIG (reference sequence). The J segment lost 8 bases and the V segment lost 1 base, leaving 7 bases of the junction unmatched. The CDR3 length is 14 residues. Data came from immunoSEQ multiplex PCR; TCRdb stores just in-frame clones and leaves some out. The repertoire has 95,000 to 100,000 clones, roughly 90% of them found once; the top ten carry around 6.6%. With no exception, relapse followed autologous stem cell transplantation in all patients, and brentuximab vedotin exposure varied. The best responses consisted of complete response, partial response or progressive disease.

The specimen comprised peripheral blood mononuclear cells (PBMCs), sampled before the second cycle of nivolumab. This chain connects TRBV30 to TRBJ1-4; 7 nucleotides agree with TRBD1. The TCR originated in a human donor with classical Hodgkin lymphoma. In DNA form, the CDR3 reads TGTGCCTGGAGTGGTGACAGGGAGGGGGAAAAACTGTTTTTT. Its translation: CAWSGDREGEKLFF.